This T cell receptor (beta chain) stems from a study of brain T cells in children with intractable seizures. Assay used: immunoSEQ multiplex PCR; TCRdb lists only in-frame clones, some missing. The sample yields 340,000 or so clones, nearly 95% seen once. This CDR3 contains 14 residues. Germline values: CDR1 LNHDA, CDR2 SQIVND (reference sequence). V lost 7 bases, J lost 1 base, and 13 bases lay in between. Time point denoted: blood from clinic visit 5 months post-surgery; TSC patient then seizure free. This clonotype was sampled from a boy in the first two years of life with tuberous sclerosis and intractable seizures. The sequencing here drew on peripheral blood, taken 4 to 6 months after surgery. The genes are TRBV19 and TRBJ1-1; a weak D match, TRBD1 (6 bases). CDR3 bases: TGTGCCAGTACTCTGGGGGGGGCGAACACTGAAGCTTTCTTT. The encoded protein is CASTLGGANTEAFF.